Below, one T cell receptor beta chain is given with its context. Its antigen is unknown. No per-base quality is available; no much larger clone lies one base away. These data are taken from a study of cytomegalovirus exposure and HLA in healthy donors (dated 2017 in TCRdb). About the full investigation: An earlier analysis of some 550 of the donors reported 250 to 300 Gb of sequence data and around 120 million unique TCR beta sequences from 150 million to 200 million T cells. Besides the first cohort of approximately 710 subjects, a separate validation cohort made up of roughly 130 different subjects was used. Among some 400 genotyped donors of the cohort, an average of approximately 240,000 unique TCR beta nucleotide sequences was sequenced per donor, of which about 19% were non-productive. In the later analysis, no new phenotypic data were used to find candidate immune exposures; instead, reliance was placed on TCR beta sequences and their occurrence across donors. Typing coverage varied by locus: about 620-630 donors for A, B, C, DRB1 and DQB1; approximately 520 for DQA1; approximately 570 for DPA1; more than 450 for DPB1. Roughly 300 gigabases of sequencing data and tens of millions of unique TCR sequences were included in an early release covering roughly 600 HLA-typed donors. In a later genetic analysis, genome-wide SNP genotypes for about 65% of the roughly 670 donors were used, and that subset was treated as a discovery cohort. To decide whether each TCR beta V gene segment behaved as functional or pseudogenic, an earlier analysis of over 500 of the donors relied on high-throughput TCR beta sequencing. HLA typing included class I and class II loci at four-digit resolution. The aim of the study was to test whether cataloging public T cell receptors could identify signatures of past pathogen exposure. All discovery cohort repertoires had been generated on a single sequencing platform. Using immunosequencing, the study profiled T cell repertoires from 500 to 800 subjects and related those repertoires to cytomegalovirus serostatus. Of the approximately 400 genotyped donors, 81% were placed in the genetic ancestry cluster associated with self-reported Caucasian donors. In a later analysis, previously published TCR beta repertoires from 670 or so donors were re-analyzed and high-resolution HLA genotyping was added so that TCR occurrence patterns could be studied. High-throughput TCR immunosequencing, statistical association of individual TCRs with disease status, and machine learning were combined to predict cytomegalovirus infection status. About 5 DR-DQ haplotypes were handled as single units for association and clustering, since linkage in the cohort was strong. Donor age, sex, ethnicity and CMV serostatus were compiled together with the repertoire data.

The library was obtained by the immunoSEQ multiplex PCR assay. A mixture of 60 forward primers for TCR Vbeta segments and 13 reverse primers for TCR Jbeta segments was used in the multiplex PCR. The CDR3 region of rearranged TCR beta genes was amplified from genomic DNA by a multiplex PCR assay. The amplified TCR beta libraries were sequenced on the Illumina HiSeq System as 87-base-pair reads. On the study's bioinformatics: In a later analysis, some 80 million unique TCR beta chains were counted across the approximately 640 repertoires, and roughly 10 million of these chains were shared by at least two donors. Raw reads were error-corrected and collapsed into unique sequences by a nearest-neighbor algorithm in which closely related sequences were merged to remove PCR and sequencing errors. Alignment of CDR3 sequences to IMGT reference sequences was used to assign V, D and J gene segments. For a sequence to be retained, a match of at least six nucleotides was required to both a V gene segment and a J gene segment. A rearrangement counted as productive if the CDR3 had no stop codons and remained in frame with V and J, and every other rearrangement counted as non-productive. CDR3 was defined according to IMGT convention as the region running from the second conserved V-encoded cysteine to the conserved J-encoded phenylalanine. Sequences without an unambiguous match to a single V gene segment were excluded from the earlier analysis of approximately 560 of the donors. In an earlier analysis of about 590 of the donors, a V segment was called functional when productive rearrangements were above 56.7%, and segregating when the standard deviation between donors exceeded 5%. A statistical classification framework was developed to diagnose cytomegalovirus status using the catalog of TCR beta chain sequences. In a later analysis, TCR nucleotide sequences were compared against IMGT/GENE-DB human TR gene sequences so that V and J genes could be assigned. A later analysis assigned CDR3 sequences and most-parsimonious VDJ recombination scenarios with the TCRdist pipeline. In a later analysis, each TCR beta chain was defined by its CDR3 amino acid sequence together with its V-gene family, and reads without a unique V-gene family were excluded. A later analysis removed 450 to 600 highly shared, low-generation-probability nucleotide sequences to deal with suspected cross-contamination and a sequencing artifact. In a later analysis, a clonal expansion index for each public chain was calculated from normalized within-repertoire ranks of inferred template counts. A later analysis computed generation probabilities with a VDJ recombination model fitted to out-of-frame rearrangements, and checked the results against IGoR. Hypergeometric tests were used in a later analysis to score TCR-TCR, TCR-HLA and TCR-CMV co-occurrence, with a repertoire-size bias correction applied to the TCR pairs. In a later analysis, false discovery rates were estimated by permuting HLA or CMV assignments 20 times. In a later analysis, co-occurring TCRs were grouped using DBSCAN, and TCRdist sequence similarity was added for clustering within HLA-allele-positive subsets. Repertoires with fewer than 30,000 or more than 120,000 public chains were left out of co-occurrence clustering, as were about five repertoires with anomalous nucleotide sharing. The table was pulled from immuneACCESS by TCRdb, which kept in-frame rearrangements only. Such tables lose some clones; where checked, under half of the loss comes from unresolved V genes, and the rest has no known cause. V and J calls and clone size are copied from that table; D and trimming were computed from the DNA. For this sample the table gives about 160,000 clones, of which around 81% were detected only once. Jointly, the top ten make up roughly 13% of the sample.

Findings and caveats that apply to the study as a whole: In a later analysis, the rate of TCR association differed among HLA loci, with DRB1 alleles having the most associated TCRs and HLA-C alleles having the fewest. Only TCR beta chains were sequenced in this cohort, and the absence of alpha or paired-chain data limited detectable features. Correlated functional status among segregating V segments might be attributable to linkage disequilibrium, but an unknown experimental factor could not be ruled out. In the study, 150 to 200 TCR beta chains were listed as associated with cytomegalovirus. The authors suggested that the approach could potentially be generalized to other disease states and immunological phenotypes. Most CMV-associated TCR beta chains appeared to be HLA-restricted in a later analysis, and the HLA associations seemed to be driven largely by CMV exposure. Cytomegalovirus status was reported to be diagnosed by the classifier with high specificity and sensitivity in both the original and validation cohorts. A further reported finding was that TCR beta sequences accurately predicted the HLA-A and HLA-B alleles for most subjects in the first cohort. In a later analysis, HLA-associated TCR beta chains showed more clonal expansion and lower generation probabilities than non-associated chains that were equally common. Because counts were too low, roughly 17 rarely observed V segments, including chromosome 9 orphons, were left out of the earlier analysis of 587 of the donors. The presence/absence analyses assumed that sequencing depth was roughly uniform across donors, and that assumption may not be true. A group of highly shared sequence variants was considered likely to be a technical artifact of the sequencing pipeline. Assigning TCR associations to individual alleles was difficult when HLA alleles, especially DR and DQ, strongly co-occurred. Several of the top co-occurrence clusters appeared to be linked to parvovirus B19, influenza, CMV and Epstein-Barr virus, according to a later analysis. A later genetic analysis reported fewer N-insertions in productive TCRs among donors in an Asian-associated ancestry cluster than the roughly 700-donor mean. Because HLA typing was missing for some donors at each locus, association tests included only the typed subset. A later genetic analysis associated a missense DCLRE1C variant with V-gene and J-gene trimming of TCR beta chains, and an independent cohort replicated the association. Immune exposure information for the cohort was limited to CMV serostatus. While some public TCRs were present in many individuals, most TCR sequences turned up only very rarely across donors. In an earlier analysis of some 500 of the donors, most TCR beta V segments appeared in productive rearrangements about 90% or about 30% of the time, broadly matching IMGT annotations. Some IMGT-functional V segments, including TRBV6-2 and TRBV6-3, could not be told apart with the 87-base-pair reads, so those segments were excluded. In a later analysis, 16,951 TCR beta sequences were associated with specific HLA alleles at a false discovery rate of 0.05. In vitro tests confirmed that a few of the cytomegalovirus-associated TCR beta chains recognize cytomegalovirus antigens.

Including cysteine and phenylalanine, the CDR3 has 14 amino acids. Of the read, only the CDR3 DNA is kept; its 42 bases are in frame from base 1. Trimming leaves V shorter by 5 bases and J shorter by 4 bases, with the junction holding 2 bases beyond the gene matches. The germline V gene gives CDR1 as SNHLY and CDR2 as FYNNEI. The cohort comprised 670 or so healthy bone marrow donors. At the time of sampling, every cohort member was nominally healthy, though immune exposures that went unrecorded were likely present. The donor tested CMV seronegative, placing the donor among the roughly 350 seronegative members of the cohort. A peripheral blood sample was collected from each donor, and TCR beta sequencing was performed on peripheral blood mononuclear cells. Genomic DNA extraction from the blood cell samples was performed with the Qiagen DNeasy Blood Extraction Kit.

This clonotype originated in a woman between 45 and 65 years old in good health and CMV-seronegative. The chain is assembled from TRBV2 and TRBJ2-5; 12 bases in the junction line up with TRBD2. Sequencing was performed on PBMCs. The CDR3 reads as follows: CASSRTSGVETQYF. The DNA sequence is TGTGCCAGCAGTAGGACTAGCGGGGTAGAGACCCAGTACTTC.